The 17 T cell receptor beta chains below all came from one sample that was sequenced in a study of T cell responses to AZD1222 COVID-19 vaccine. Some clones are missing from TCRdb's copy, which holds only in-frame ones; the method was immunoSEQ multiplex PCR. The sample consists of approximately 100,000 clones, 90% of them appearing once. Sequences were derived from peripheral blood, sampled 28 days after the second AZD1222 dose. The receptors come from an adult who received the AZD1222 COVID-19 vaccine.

In nucleotides, the CDR3 is TGTGCCACCAGCAGAGAAATAATACAGGGGGGCACTGAAGCTTTCTTT. Its protein is CATSREIIQGGTEAFF. The chain couples TRBV15 to TRBJ1-1, with 8 bases fitting TRBD1. CDR3 length equals 16 residues. V trimming: 0 bases; J trimming: 4 bases; junction bases outside the gene matches: 7. The germline V gene has CDR1 LNHNV and CDR2 YYDKDF (reference sequence).

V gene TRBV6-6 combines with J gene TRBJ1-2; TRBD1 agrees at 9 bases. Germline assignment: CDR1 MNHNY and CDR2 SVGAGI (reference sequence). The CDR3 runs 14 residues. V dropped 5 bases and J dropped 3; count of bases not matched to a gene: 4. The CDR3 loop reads CASSRDREYYGYTF. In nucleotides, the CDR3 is TGTGCCAGCAGTAGGGACAGGGAGTACTATGGCTACACCTTC.

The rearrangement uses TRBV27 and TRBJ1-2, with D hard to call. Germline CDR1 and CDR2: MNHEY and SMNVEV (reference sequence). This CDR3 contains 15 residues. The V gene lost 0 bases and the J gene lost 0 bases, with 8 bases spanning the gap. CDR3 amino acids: CASSLSYTTNYGYTF. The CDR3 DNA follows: TGTGCCAGCAGTTTATCGTATACAACTAACTATGGCTACACCTTC.

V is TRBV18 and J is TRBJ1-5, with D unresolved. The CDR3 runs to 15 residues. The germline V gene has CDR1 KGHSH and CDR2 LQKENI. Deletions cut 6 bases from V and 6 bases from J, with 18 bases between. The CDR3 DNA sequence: TGTGCCAGCTCGCAATCCGGGATCCAAGGTCAGCCCCAGCATTTT. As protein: CASSQSGIQGQPQHF.

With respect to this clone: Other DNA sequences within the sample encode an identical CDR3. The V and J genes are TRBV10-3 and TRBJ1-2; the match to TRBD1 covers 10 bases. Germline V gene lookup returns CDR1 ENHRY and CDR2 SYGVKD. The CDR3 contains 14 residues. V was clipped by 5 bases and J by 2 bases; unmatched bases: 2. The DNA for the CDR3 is TGTGCCATCAGTTTGACAGGGGGCAACTATGGCTACACCTTC. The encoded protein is CAISLTGGNYGYTF.

Here the CDR3 reads CASSLRGTEAFF. As DNA, the CDR3 is TGTGCCAGCAGTTTACGGGGAACTGAAGCTTTCTTT. The V call is TRBV28, the J call TRBJ1-1, with D hard to call. V gave up 2 bases and J gave up 5 bases, with 6 bases separating them. This CDR3 has 12 residues. Germline V gene sequence: CDR1 MDHEN, CDR2 SYDVKM.

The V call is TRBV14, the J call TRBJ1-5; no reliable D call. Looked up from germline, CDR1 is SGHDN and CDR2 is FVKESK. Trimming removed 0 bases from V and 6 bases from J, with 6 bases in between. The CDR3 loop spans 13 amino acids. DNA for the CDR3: TGTGCCAGCAGCCAAGATCTTGGTCAGCCCCAGCATTTT. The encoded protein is CASSQDLGQPQHF.

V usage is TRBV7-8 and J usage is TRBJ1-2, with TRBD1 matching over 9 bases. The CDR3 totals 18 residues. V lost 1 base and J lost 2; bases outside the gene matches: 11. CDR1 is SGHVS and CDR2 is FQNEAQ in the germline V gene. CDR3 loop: CASSLGWVGTGTNYGYTF. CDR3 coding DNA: TGTGCCAGCAGCTTAGGGTGGGTCGGGACAGGGACCAACTATGGCTACACCTTC.

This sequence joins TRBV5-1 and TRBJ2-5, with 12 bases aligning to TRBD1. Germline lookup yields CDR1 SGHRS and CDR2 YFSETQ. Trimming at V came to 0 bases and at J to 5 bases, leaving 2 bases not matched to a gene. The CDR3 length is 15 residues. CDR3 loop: CASSLAGTGGETQYF. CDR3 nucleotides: TGCGCCAGCAGCTTGGCAGGGACAGGGGGCGAGACCCAGTACTTC.

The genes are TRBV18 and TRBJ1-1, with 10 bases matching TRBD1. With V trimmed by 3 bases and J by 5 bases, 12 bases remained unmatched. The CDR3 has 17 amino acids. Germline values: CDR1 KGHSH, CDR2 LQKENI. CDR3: CASSPKETGGARTEAFF. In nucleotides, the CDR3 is TGTGCCAGCTCACCGAAGGAGACAGGGGGCGCGAGGACTGAAGCTTTCTTT.

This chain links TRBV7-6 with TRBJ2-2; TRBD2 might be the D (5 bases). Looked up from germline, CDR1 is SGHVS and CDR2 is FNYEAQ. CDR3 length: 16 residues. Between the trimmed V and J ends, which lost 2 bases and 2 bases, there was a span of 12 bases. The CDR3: CASSLFSGDNTGELFF. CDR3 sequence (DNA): TGTGCCAGCAGCTTATTTTCCGGGGATAACACCGGGGAGCTGTTTTTT.

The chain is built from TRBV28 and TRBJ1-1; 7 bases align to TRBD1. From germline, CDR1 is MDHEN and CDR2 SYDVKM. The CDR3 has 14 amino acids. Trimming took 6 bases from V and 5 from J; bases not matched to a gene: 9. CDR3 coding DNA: TGTGCCAGCAGACTCCCTCAGGGGGGGACTGAAGCTTTCTTT. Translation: CASRLPQGGTEAFF. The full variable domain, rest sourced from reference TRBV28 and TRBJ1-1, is DVKVTQSSRYLVKRTGEKVFLECVQDMDHENMFWYRQDPGLGLRLIYFSYDVKMKEKGDIPEGYSVSREKKERFSLILESASTNQTSMYLCASRLPQGGTEAFFGQGTRLTVV.

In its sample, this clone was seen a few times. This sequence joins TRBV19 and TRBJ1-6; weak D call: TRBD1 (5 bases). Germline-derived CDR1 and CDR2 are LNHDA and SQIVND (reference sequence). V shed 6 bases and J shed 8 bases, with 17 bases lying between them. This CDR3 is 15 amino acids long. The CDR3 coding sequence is TGTGCCAGTAGAAGGGACTCCGGCACGTATTCACCCCTCCACTTT. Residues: CASRRDSGTYSPLHF.

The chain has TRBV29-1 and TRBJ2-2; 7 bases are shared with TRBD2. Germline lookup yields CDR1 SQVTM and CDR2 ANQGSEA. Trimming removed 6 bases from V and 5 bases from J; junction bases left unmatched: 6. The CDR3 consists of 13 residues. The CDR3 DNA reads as TGCAGCGTAAGCTGGGGGGGAACCGGGGAGCTGTTTTTT. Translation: CSVSWGGTGELFF.

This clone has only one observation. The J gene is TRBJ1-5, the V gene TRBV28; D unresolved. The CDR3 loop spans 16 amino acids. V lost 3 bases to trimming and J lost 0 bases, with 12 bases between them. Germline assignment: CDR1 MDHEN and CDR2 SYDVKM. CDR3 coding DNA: TGTGCCAGCAGTTTCGTCGGCGGCTATAGCAATCAGCCCCAGCATTTT. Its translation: CASSFVGGYSNQPQHF.

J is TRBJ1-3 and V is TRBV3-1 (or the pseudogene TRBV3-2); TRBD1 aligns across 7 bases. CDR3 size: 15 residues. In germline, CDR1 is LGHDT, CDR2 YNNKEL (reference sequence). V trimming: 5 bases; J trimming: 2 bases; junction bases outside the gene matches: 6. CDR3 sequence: CASSSQGRAGNTIYF. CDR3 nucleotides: TGTGCCAGCAGCTCACAGGGGAGGGCTGGAAACACCATATATTTT.

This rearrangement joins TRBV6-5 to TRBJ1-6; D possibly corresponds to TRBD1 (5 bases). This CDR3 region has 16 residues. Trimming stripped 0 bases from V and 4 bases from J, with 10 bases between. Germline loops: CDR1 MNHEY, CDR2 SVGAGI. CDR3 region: CASSYSYDRYNSPLHF. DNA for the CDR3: TGTGCCAGCAGTTACTCCTACGACAGATATAATTCACCCCTCCACTTT.